These 15 T cell receptor beta chains originate from one sample sequenced in a study of T cells in Graves' hyperthyroidism and ophthalmopathy. Amplified regions were TCR beta CDR3 sequences from RNA transcripts. First-round RT-PCR of the TCR CDR3 relied on the HTBI primer set. TCRdb itself ran the multiplex PCR reads through MiXCR, one entry per CDR3 protein. This sample carries about 210,000 distinct CDR3 sequences, about 15% of them seen once, and the ten largest clones take 50%. The sequenced material came from blood. The receptors were gathered from a man over 45 with Graves' hyperthyroidism.

The chain links TRBV7-9 to TRBJ2-1; 7 positions agree with TRBD2. The germline V gene has CDR1 SEHNR and CDR2 FQNEAQ (reference sequence). The CDR3 contains 16 residues. After removal of 5 bases from V and 2 bases from J, the junction contained 9 bases not matched to a gene. CDR3 nucleotide sequence: TGTGCCAGCAGCGAAACATCCGGGACTACCTACAATGAGCAGTTCTTC. Amino acid sequence: CASSETSGTTYNEQFF.

This clonotype was found a few times. The CDR3 reads CASSLQDTEAFF. Here the CDR3 DNA reads TGTGCCAGCAGCTTACAGGACACTGAAGCTTTCTTT. The rearrangement uses TRBV7-9 and TRBJ1-1; D is ambiguous. The V gene's germline CDR1 is SEHNR and CDR2 FQNEAQ (reference sequence). Trimming left V 2 bases short and J 3 bases short, with 4 bases between. This CDR3 region has 12 residues.

This clonotype appeared many times. The chain recombines TRBV27 with TRBJ2-1; 13 bases agree with TRBD2. The CDR3 has 15 amino acids. V shed 6 bases and J 4 bases; nucleotides not matched to a gene: 3. The V gene's germline CDR1 is MNHEY and CDR2 SMNVEV (reference sequence). In nucleotides, the CDR3 is TGTGCCAGCAGGGGGACTAGCGGGACATACAATGAGCAGTTCTTC. This encodes CASRGTSGTYNEQFF.

This clonotype was seen repeatedly, ten times or more. The rearrangement uses TRBV7-2 and TRBJ2-7, with 11 bases fitting TRBD2. From germline, CDR1 is SGHTA and CDR2 FQGNSA. The CDR3 is 14 amino acids. V lost 5 bases to trimming and J lost 2 bases; unmatched junction nucleotides: 2. CDR3 sequence reads: CASSGTSGPYEQYF. Here the CDR3 DNA reads TGTGCCAGCAGCGGGACTAGCGGCCCCTACGAGCAGTACTTC. Based on the CDR3 plus reference TRBV7-2 and TRBJ2-7, the full variable domain is GAGVSQSPSNKVTEKGKDVELRCDPISGHTALYWYRQSLGQGLEFLIYFQGNSAPDKSGLPSDRFSAERTGGSVSTLTIQRTQQEDSAVYLCASSGTSGPYEQYFGPGTRLTVT.

This clonotype was recorded at least ten times. The CDR3, as DNA: TGCGCCAGCAGCTTGGAAACTAGCGGGTGGAGCTCCTACGAGCAGTACTTC. Translating it yields CASSLETSGWSSYEQYF. The gene calls are TRBV5-1 and TRBJ2-7, with 9 bases matching TRBD2. Germline V gene sequence: CDR1 SGHRS, CDR2 YFSETQ. J lost 0 bases, V lost 0 bases, and 7 bases had no gene match. The CDR3 has 17 residues.

This clonotype was counted only a few times. The V call is TRBV2, the J call TRBJ2-5; no clear D. The germline V and J ends were trimmed by 3 bases and 4 bases, with 12 bases remaining between them. Germline-derived CDR1 and CDR2 are SNHLY and FYNNEI. The length of the CDR3 is 14 residues. The CDR3 DNA reads as TGTGCCAGCAGTGAGATGCGATCTGGAGAGACCCAGTACTTC. Translated, it gives CASSEMRSGETQYF.

The rearrangement uses TRBV7-9 and TRBJ1-2; 8 bases are shared with TRBD1. The CDR3 totals 13 residues. With V trimmed by 4 bases and J by 7 bases, 5 bases remained unmatched. The germline CDR1 and CDR2 sequences are SEHNR and FQNEAQ (reference sequence). CDR3 bases: TGTGCCAGCAGCTGGAAGACAGGGGCTGGCTACACCTTC. This translates into CASSWKTGAGYTF.

The chain combines TRBV11-2 with TRBJ2-3; 9 bases fit TRBD1. V shed 5 bases and J 4 bases; nucleotides not matched to a gene: 13. This CDR3 has 17 residues. The germline V gene encodes CDR1 SGHAT and CDR2 FQNNGV. The DNA of the CDR3 is TGTGCCAGCAGCGCCTTCCGGGGACAGGGTTACGCAGATACGCAGTATTTT. Encoded protein: CASSAFRGQGYADTQYF.

This clonotype was detected ten times or more. V usage is TRBV27 and J usage is TRBJ2-7, with D perhaps TRBD2 (5 bases). V shed 3 bases and J shed 7 bases, with 22 bases lying between them. Germline V CDR1 and CDR2: MNHEY, SMNVEV (reference sequence). The CDR3 sequence is 16 residues long. CDR3 sequence reads: CASSLTYGNPFLEQYF. The CDR3 nucleotides read TGTGCCAGCAGTTTGACATACGGGAACCCATTCTTGGAGCAGTACTTC.

The rearrangement links TRBV4-2 to TRBJ2-7, with D possibly matching TRBD2 (5 bases). The germline V gene has CDR1 LGHNA and CDR2 YNFKEQ. The CDR3 is made up of 16 amino acids. V was trimmed by 3 bases and J by 1 base, leaving 16 bases between them. CDR3 residues: CASSHSVGSGSYEQYF. Here the CDR3 DNA reads TGTGCCAGCAGCCACAGCGTGGGCTCGGGGTCCTACGAGCAGTACTTC.

V is TRBV20-1 and J is TRBJ1-1; tentative D call: TRBD1 (5 bases). The CDR3 loop spans 14 amino acids. The V gene's germline CDR1 is DFQATT and CDR2 SNEGSKA (reference sequence). The germline V and J ends were trimmed by 6 bases and 0 bases, with 14 bases remaining between them. This chain's CDR3 is CSAGGLALNTEAFF. Here the CDR3 DNA reads TGCAGTGCCGGGGGTCTGGCCTTGAACACTGAAGCTTTCTTT.

The V gene is TRBV28, the J gene TRBJ1-4, with TRBD1 as a possible D gene (5 bases). Trimming removed 3 bases at V and 4 bases at J, with 9 bases between. Germline CDR1 reads MDHEN; CDR2 reads SYDVKM. The CDR3 sequence is 14 residues long. In DNA form, the CDR3 reads TGTGCCAGCAGTTTCCTGGACAATAATGAAAAACTGTTTTTT. Its translation is CASSFLDNNEKLFF.

The table lists this clonotype with a count of one. This chain connects TRBV28 to TRBJ2-7, with D uncertain. Per germline, CDR1 MDHEN and CDR2 SYDVKM. V was shortened by 7 bases and J by 3 bases, with 10 bases between the two germline ends. This CDR3 contains 12 residues. This chain's CDR3 is CASKEQNYEQYF. The DNA of the CDR3 is TGTGCCAGCAAAGAACAGAACTACGAGCAGTACTTC.

This clonotype occurred many times. CDR3 sequence (DNA): TGTGCCAGCAGTTTTAGGTCCTGGCGTCAAACTGGCAATGAAAAACTGTTTTTT. This codes for CASSFRSWRQTGNEKLFF. The chain is built from TRBV28 and TRBJ1-4; the D is unclear. The CDR3 contains 18 residues. Germline V lookup: CDR1 MDHEN, CDR2 SYDVKM. Trimming pared 3 bases from V and 5 bases from J, leaving 22 bases between.

This clonotype has at least ten counts. V is TRBV7-3 and J is TRBJ2-3, with a possible D match to TRBD2 (7 bases). This CDR3 has 15 amino acids. From germline, CDR1 is SGHTA and CDR2 FQGTGA. V lost 3 bases to trimming and J lost 1 base, with 11 bases between them. The CDR3: CASSLGGGRTDTQYF. The DNA for the CDR3 is TGTGCCAGCAGCTTGGGGGGGGGGCGCACAGATACGCAGTATTTT.